This T cell receptor (beta chain) was obtained from a study of neurological immune-mediated disorders. Study-wide points: Clinical and MRI features did not associate with the cluster found in multiple sclerosis patients.

TCRdb re-derived calls from the 5' RACE reads in MiXCR, one entry per CDR3 protein. Found here are approximately 50,000 distinct CDR3 sequences, roughly 3.8% of them singletons; the top ten hold around 6.5%. CDR3 length: 15 residues. The junction had 9 bases not matched to a gene; V was cut back by 4 bases and J by 6 bases. CDR1 is SGHDT and CDR2 is YYEEEE in the germline V gene. Ten or more counts support this clonotype. What it recognizes is unknown. This TCR derives from a man aged 55-75 years with multiple sclerosis. The chain recombines TRBV5-6 with TRBJ1-5; 8 nucleotides align to TRBD1. Source material: PBMCs. The chain's CDR3 is CASSEGTRGRQPQHF. The CDR3 nucleotides are TGTGCCAGCAGCGAGGGAACCAGGGGGCGTCAGCCCCAGCATTTT.